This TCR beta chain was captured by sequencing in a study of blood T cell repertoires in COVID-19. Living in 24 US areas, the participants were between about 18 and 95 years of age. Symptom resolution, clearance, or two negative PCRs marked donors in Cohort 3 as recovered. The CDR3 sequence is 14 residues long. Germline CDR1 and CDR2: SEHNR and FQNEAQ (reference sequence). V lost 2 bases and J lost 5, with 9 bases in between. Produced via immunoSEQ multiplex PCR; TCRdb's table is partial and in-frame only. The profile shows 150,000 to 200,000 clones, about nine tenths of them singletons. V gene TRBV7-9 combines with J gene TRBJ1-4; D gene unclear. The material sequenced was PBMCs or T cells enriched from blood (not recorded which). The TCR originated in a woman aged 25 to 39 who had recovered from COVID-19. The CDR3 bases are TGTGCCAGCAGCTTACAAAGTCAGAATGAAAAACTGTTTTTT. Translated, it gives CASSLQSQNEKLFF.